The 18 T cell receptor beta chains reported below all come from one sample, sequenced in a study of shared clonotypes between healthy human individuals. Measured with immunoSEQ multiplex PCR; TCRdb has only the in-frame clones, and not every one. The sample includes millions of clones, 85% to 95% of them seen just once. The naive CD8 fraction comprised CD45RO-negative cells positively selected for CCR7 and excluded terminally differentiated effector memory CD45RA+ cells. The sample comprised naive CD8+ T cells sorted from blood. The receptor source for this set is a man younger than 30 in good health.

With respect to this clone: Other nucleotide sequences in the sample specify the same CDR3. J is TRBJ2-7 and V is TRBV13, with D unresolved. Trimming stripped 4 bases from V and 1 base from J, with 8 bases between. CDR3 length: 13 residues. Germline assignment: CDR1 PRHDT and CDR2 FYEKMQ (reference sequence). The CDR3 DNA reads TGTGCCAGCAGCTCGACGGAATCCTACGAGCAGTACTTC. Its translation is CASSSTESYEQYF. Using reference TRBV13 and TRBJ2-7 for the parts outside the CDR3, the full variable domain is AAGVIQSPRHLIKEKRETATLKCYPIPRHDTVYWYQQGPGQDPQFLISFYEKMQSDKGSIPDRFSAQQFSDYHSELNMSSLELGDSALYFCASSSTESYEQYFGPGTRLTVT.

V usage is TRBV5-1 and J usage is TRBJ1-1; tentative D call: TRBD1 (5 bases). This CDR3 has 14 amino acids. Trimming shortened V by 5 bases and J by 0 bases, and 11 bases separated the two germline ends. CDR1 and CDR2 from the germline V gene are SGHRS and YFSETQ. As DNA, the CDR3 is TGCGCCAGCAGGGGGACTCTTATGAACACTGAAGCTTTCTTT. The encoded protein is CASRGTLMNTEAFF.

The rearrangement joins TRBV5-5 to TRBJ2-3; D is undetermined. This CDR3 is built from 16 residues. V lost 3 bases and J lost 4, with 18 bases in between. CDR1 is SGHKS and CDR2 is YYEKEE in the germline V gene (reference sequence). CDR3 sequence (DNA): TGTGCCAGCAGCTATCGCGGCTCCCACCCGGCAGATACGCAGTATTTT. This codes for CASSYRGSHPADTQYF.

The chain recombines TRBV4-1 with TRBJ2-7; 9 bases are shared with TRBD1. With V trimmed by 2 bases and J by 2 bases, 10 bases remained unmatched. The germline gives CDR1 MGHRA, CDR2 YSYEKL. CDR3 size: 17 residues. The DNA of the CDR3 is TGCGCCAGCAGCCAACAACATGGGACAGGGAGGGCCTACGAGCAGTACTTC. Residues: CASSQQHGTGRAYEQYF.

The V gene is TRBV19, the J gene TRBJ1-6; no firm D call. The germline V and J ends were trimmed by 6 bases and 4 bases, with 13 bases remaining between them. Germline V gene lookup returns CDR1 LNHDA and CDR2 SQIVND (reference sequence). CDR3 length: 15 residues. The CDR3 is CASSPYSGYNSPLHF. The CDR3 bases are TGTGCCAGTAGCCCCTACTCGGGTTATAATTCACCCCTCCACTTT.

The rearrangement joins TRBV5-8 to TRBJ2-7; D gene unclear. V was trimmed by 3 bases and J by 9 bases, leaving 16 bases between them. Germline V gene data show CDR1 as SGHTS and CDR2 as YDEGEE. This CDR3 comprises 13 residues. The CDR3 sequence: CASSSPPDRGQYF. CDR3 sequence (DNA): TGTGCCAGCAGCTCACCGCCCGACCGAGGGCAGTACTTC.

The chain combines TRBV6-5 with TRBJ1-4; D is unclear. The germline V gene encodes CDR1 MNHEY and CDR2 SVGAGI. Trimming took 10 bases from V and 3 from J, leaving 12 bases between them. This CDR3 comprises 13 residues. CDR3 sequence reads: CATSGVANEKLFF. The CDR3 bases are TGTGCCACCTCCGGTGTTGCTAATGAAAAACTGTTTTTT.

With respect to this clone: Other DNA sequences of this sample code for an identical CDR3. The genes are TRBV4-3 and TRBJ2-7; D unclear. Per germline, CDR1 LGHNA and CDR2 YSLEER. CDR3 length: 13 residues. Trimming took off 0 bases at V and 3 bases at J, with 6 bases between the two ends. CDR3 region: CASSQDLLYEQYF. Here the CDR3 DNA reads TGCGCCAGCAGCCAAGATCTTCTCTACGAGCAGTACTTC.

This chain joins TRBV27 and TRBJ1-5; D unresolved. The germline V gene encodes CDR1 MNHEY and CDR2 SMNVEV (reference sequence). The CDR3 consists of 15 residues. The V end lost 5 bases, the J end lost 3 bases, and 14 bases lay between the germline ends. The CDR3 spells CASSPEAMINQPQHF. The CDR3 DNA follows: TGTGCCAGCAGTCCTGAGGCGATGATCAATCAGCCCCAGCATTTT.

In regard to this clone: Within the sample, other DNA sequences also encode this same CDR3. The chain couples TRBV4-3 to TRBJ2-1; D may be TRBD2 (6 bases). V lost 0 bases, J lost 5 bases, and 8 bases lay in between. Germline CDR1 is LGHNA and CDR2 is YSLEER. This CDR3 is 14 amino acids long. The CDR3 loop is CASSQDSGDNEQFF. CDR3 coding DNA: TGCGCCAGCAGCCAAGATAGCGGTGACAATGAGCAGTTCTTC.

This chain connects TRBV27 to TRBJ1-2; TRBD1 is a possible D gene (6 bases). The CDR3 has 13 residues. V lost 4 bases to trimming and J lost 6 bases, with 12 bases between them. The germline CDR1 and CDR2 sequences are MNHEY and SMNVEV (reference sequence). The CDR3: CASSSSGGNGYTF. CDR3 nucleotides: TGTGCCAGCAGTTCGTCGGGGGGCAATGGCTACACCTTC.

This clone was detected a few times. The rearrangement joins TRBV27 to TRBJ2-2, with D unresolved. Looked up from germline, CDR1 is MNHEY and CDR2 is SMNVEV (reference sequence). This CDR3 region has 12 residues. Trimming cost V 4 bases and J 3 bases, with 3 bases left between them. The CDR3 loop is CASSYHTGELFF. Here the CDR3 DNA reads TGTGCCAGCAGTTATCACACCGGGGAGCTGTTTTTT.

The CDR3: CASSLLGGDNEQFF. The CDR3 region has the DNA TGTGCCAGCAGCTTACTCGGCGGAGACAATGAGCAGTTCTTC. The chain carries TRBV7-3 and TRBJ2-1, with D unresolved. The CDR3 length is 14 residues. Deletions cut 2 bases from V and 5 bases from J, with 10 bases between. From germline, CDR1 is SGHTA and CDR2 FQGTGA.

The chain combines TRBV20-1 with TRBJ1-2; no clear D gene. The V and J ends lost 4 bases and 4 bases respectively, with 4 bases between them. Germline loops: CDR1 DFQATT, CDR2 SNEGSKA (reference sequence). The CDR3 runs 10 residues. This chain's CDR3 is CSATSYGYTF. The CDR3 bases are TGCAGTGCTACCTCCTATGGCTACACCTTC.

The V call is TRBV6-1, the J call TRBJ1-4, with 8 bases fitting TRBD1. This CDR3 contains 14 residues. Germline V gene lookup returns CDR1 MNHNS and CDR2 SASEGT. Trimming took 3 bases from V and 7 from J; bases not matched to a gene: 4. The CDR3 sequence: CASSDWDRTEKLFF. CDR3 DNA: TGTGCCAGCAGTGATTGGGACAGGACTGAAAAACTGTTTTTT.

This clone was observed a single time. CDR3 amino acids: CTSSQLSFSQETQYF. The CDR3 DNA reads as TGCACCAGCAGCCAATTATCCTTCTCTCAAGAGACCCAGTACTTC. The V and J genes are TRBV1 and TRBJ2-5; TRBD2 is the table's D call, not checked against the DNA. TRBV1 has pseudogene status. This CDR3 has 15 amino acids.

The chain is built from TRBV7-9 and TRBJ1-1, with 7 bases lining up with TRBD1. Germline values: CDR1 SEHNR, CDR2 FQNEAQ (reference sequence). The CDR3 length is 18 residues. The junction had 16 bases not matched to a gene; V was cut back by 4 bases and J by 2 bases. The CDR3 sequence is CASSSARTGYTPNTEAFF. The CDR3 DNA reads TGTGCCAGCAGCTCGGCCAGGACAGGTTATACCCCTAACACTGAAGCTTTCTTT.

The rearrangement uses TRBV28 and TRBJ2-5; possibly TRBD2 for D (6 bases). Trimming removed 3 bases from V and 5 bases from J, with 19 bases in between. The germline V gene encodes CDR1 MDHEN and CDR2 SYDVKM. The CDR3 is made up of 16 amino acids. The CDR3 spells CASSFGAGPGWETQYF. The CDR3 nucleotides read TGTGCCAGCAGTTTTGGTGCGGGGCCTGGGTGGGAGACCCAGTACTTC.